This T cell receptor (beta chain) is drawn from a study of identical twins. Regarding the study as a whole: Twin sharing of out-of-frame TCR alpha was underestimated by models in monozygotic pairs. A partial confounding effect on zero-insertion analyses could come from invariant MAIT and iNKT cells. Interpretation of the results relied on cross-sectional statistical analysis and not on following the same donors.

The germline V gene has CDR1 LGHNA and CDR2 YSLEER. V was shortened by 3 bases and J by 2 bases, with 11 bases between the two germline ends. The CDR3 has 16 amino acids. Template switching, a step in the protocol, added a universal primer site, and cDNA carried unique molecular identifiers. Using its own MiXCR run on the 5' RACE reads, TCRdb lists one record per CDR3 protein. The sample contains around 570,000 distinct CDR3 sequences, over 8.5% of which appear only once. In its sample, this clonotype was seen a few times. What it recognizes is unknown. This sample was also put to use in a study of yellow fever vaccine responses in identical twins.

Sequenced input: PBMCs. The receptor was derived from a woman between 18 and 30 years old in good health. The V call is TRBV4-3, the J call TRBJ2-6; D is perhaps TRBD2 (5 bases). The chain's CDR3 is CASSHLPGTGANVLTF. The CDR3 region has the DNA TGCGCCAGCAGCCATTTACCGGGGACTGGGGCCAACGTCCTGACTTTC.